This T cell receptor beta chain was recovered during a study of Ad26.COV2.S vaccination and SARS-CoV-2 variants. Treatment: roughly 18 received Ad26.COV2.S at low or high dose, single or two shots; about five received placebo; per-sample allocation not given. The study sampled participants on day 63 after the first vaccine or placebo injection. Sequencing was performed with immunoSEQ multiplex PCR; in TCRdb, only in-frame clones are kept and a portion is missing. The sample consists of about 390,000 clones, around 92% of them appearing once. This receptor was taken from a person between 18 and 59 years old who received the Ad26.COV2.S COVID-19 vaccine or a placebo. The sample was peripheral blood, taken in a trial of Ad26.COV2.S vaccine versus placebo.

For the CDR3, the DNA is TGTGCCAGCAGCGTTAGGGACAGGTACAATGAGCAGTTCTTC. Its protein product is CASSVRDRYNEQFF. The rearrangement uses TRBV9 and TRBJ2-1, with 8 bases matching TRBD1. Germline CDR1 and CDR2: SGDLS and YYNGEE. This CDR3 comprises 14 residues. V was clipped by 2 bases and J by 4 bases; unmatched bases: 2.